The 29 T cell receptor beta chains given below trace back to one sample, sequenced in a study of blood T cells in healthy people across ages. For the second PCR, which ran for roughly 7 to 11 cycles, a sample-barcoded 5' primer and a J-beta primer mix were used. Using its own MiXCR run on the 5' RACE reads, TCRdb lists one record per CDR3 protein. The data hold about 970,000 distinct CDR3 sequences, with 51% observed a single time. The sequenced sample was blood. These receptors originate from a woman aged 55-70 years in good health.

The chain carries TRBV20-1 and TRBJ1-4, with D perhaps matching TRBD1 (6 bases). This CDR3 has 13 amino acids. Looked up from germline, CDR1 is DFQATT and CDR2 is SNEGSKA (reference sequence). Trimming removed 5 bases at V and 8 bases at J, with 15 bases between. This CDR3 is CSARRGGREKLFF. The CDR3 DNA is TGCAGTGCTCGCAGGGGCGGGAGAGAAAAACTGTTTTTT.

This clonotype was observed a handful of times. DNA for the CDR3: TGTGCCAGCAGAAGGGTGGCCGGGGAAAAACTGTTTTTT. Translating it yields CASRRVAGEKLFF. The chain recombines TRBV12-3 or TRBV12-4 with TRBJ1-4, with unresolved D. V lost 6 bases, J lost 8 bases, and 13 bases lay in between. This CDR3 comprises 13 residues.

This rearrangement joins TRBV7-2 to TRBJ2-4; 9 bases align to TRBD2. Trimming cost V 5 bases and J 13 bases; bases outside gene matches: 15. CDR3 length: 15 amino acids. The V gene's germline CDR1 is SGHTA and CDR2 FQGNSA. The CDR3 DNA sequence: TGTGCCAGCAGCGTTAGAAGGGCGGGAGGGCGTGAGCAGTACTTC. This encodes CASSVRRAGGREQYF.

This clonotype was seen a handful of times. The chain combines TRBV28 with TRBJ2-5, with TRBD1 matching over 9 bases. Germline V gene lookup returns CDR1 MDHEN and CDR2 SYDVKM. V dropped 3 bases and J dropped 6; count of bases not matched to a gene: 5. The CDR3 loop spans 14 amino acids. CDR3 coding DNA: TGTGCCAGCAGTTTGCCGGGACAGGGACAGACCCAGTACTTC. Its protein product is CASSLPGQGQTQYF.

The table lists this clonotype with a few counts. The CDR3 region is CASRNYRNEQYF. For the CDR3, the DNA is TGTGCCAGCAGGAACTACAGGAACGAGCAGTACTTC. The V and J genes are TRBV27 and TRBJ2-7, with TRBD1 as a possible D gene (5 bases). Looked up from germline, CDR1 is MNHEY and CDR2 is SMNVEV (reference sequence). This CDR3 has 12 amino acids. V lost 6 bases and J lost 5, with 11 bases in between.

This clonotype showed up just a few times. The chain has TRBV10-3 and TRBJ2-5; TRBD2 matches at 11 bases. Germline-derived CDR1 and CDR2 are ENHRY and SYGVKD. There are 16 residues in the CDR3. V gave up 0 bases and J gave up 4 bases; unmatched junction bases: 4. The CDR3 DNA is TGTGCCATCAGTGAGTCTACTAGCGGGAGTGGAGAGACCCAGTACTTC. This codes for CAISESTSGSGETQYF.

This chain joins TRBV19 and TRBJ2-4, with a possible D match to TRBD1 (5 bases). Trimming removed 6 bases from V and 1 base from J, with 16 bases in between. The V gene's germline CDR1 is LNHDA and CDR2 SQIVND (reference sequence). This CDR3 is built from 16 residues. The CDR3 spells CASSPQVLRAKNIQYF. The CDR3 DNA is TGTGCCAGTAGCCCACAGGTTCTTAGGGCCAAAAACATTCAGTACTTC.

This clonotype turned up a few times. This chain connects TRBV29-1 to TRBJ2-5; D might be TRBD1 or TRBD2, each matching 6 bases. V gave up 5 bases and J gave up 4 bases, with 11 bases separating them. Germline lookup yields CDR1 SQVTM and CDR2 ANQGSEA. This CDR3 has 12 amino acids. CDR3 coding DNA: TGCAGCGTTAGGGGGGCCGGAGAGACCCAGTACTTC. Amino acids: CSVRGAGETQYF.

The V call is TRBV10-2, the J call TRBJ2-7; D is ambiguous. Germline V gene data show CDR1 as WSHSY and CDR2 as SAAADI. V gave up 3 bases and J gave up 5 bases, with 11 bases separating them. The CDR3 consists of 13 residues. The CDR3 nucleotides read TGCGCCAGCAGTGATCTGTGGCACGACGAGCAGTACTTC. This gives the protein CASSDLWHDEQYF.

The CDR3 nucleotides are TGTGCCAGCAGTTTTGAGGGGCAGAGGGGCTACACCTTC. It encodes CASSFEGQRGYTF. The V and J genes are TRBV28 and TRBJ1-2; weak D call: TRBD1 (5 bases). The germline V and J ends were trimmed by 3 bases and 8 bases, with 13 bases remaining between them. The CDR3 length is 13 residues. The germline V gene encodes CDR1 MDHEN and CDR2 SYDVKM.

J is TRBJ2-3 and V is TRBV5-1, with a weak D call TRBD2 (5 bases). The germline CDR1 and CDR2 sequences are SGHRS and YFSETQ. Trimming left V 4 bases short and J 2 bases short, with 14 bases between. This CDR3 is 15 amino acids long. The CDR3 loop reads CASSLYNGVTDTQYF. The CDR3 region has the DNA TGCGCCAGCAGCCTATACAACGGGGTCACAGATACGCAGTATTTT.

This clonotype was counted only a few times. J is TRBJ1-2 and V is TRBV2, with 10 bases that match TRBD1. With V trimmed by 6 bases and J by 3 bases, 7 bases remained unmatched. CDR1 and CDR2 (germline): SNHLY, FYNNEI. CDR3 length equals 15 residues. CDR3 residues: CASRIGDRGDYGYTF. CDR3 in DNA: TGTGCCAGCAGGATAGGGGACAGGGGAGACTATGGCTACACCTTC.

This chain uses TRBV28 with TRBJ2-5; D possibly corresponds to TRBD1 (6 bases). Germline V gives CDR1 MDHEN, CDR2 SYDVKM. Trimming took 3 bases from V and 11 from J, leaving 22 bases between them. The CDR3 runs 15 residues. The CDR3 DNA is TGTGCCAGCAGTTTTACCGGGGCAGGGGTCGAGGAGCAGTACTTC. Translation: CASSFTGAGVEEQYF.

The V call is TRBV20-1, the J call TRBJ2-5; 8 bases are shared with TRBD2. This CDR3 region has 19 residues. The V segment lost 0 bases and the J segment 0 bases; nucleotides outside the gene matches: 15. Germline CDR1 DFQATT, CDR2 SNEGSKA (reference sequence). The CDR3 here is CSARDWGTSGLSYQETQYF. The CDR3 DNA follows: TGCAGTGCTAGAGATTGGGGAACTAGCGGACTTTCGTACCAAGAGACCCAGTACTTC.

The chain recombines TRBV6-2 or TRBV6-3 with TRBJ2-7; the D gene could be TRBD1 or TRBD2 (5 bases each). The last part of the DNA fits TRBJ2-5 better; the J call may be wrong. In germline, CDR1 is MNHEY, CDR2 SVGEGT. The CDR3 length is 14 residues. The CDR3 loop reads CASSYTRGSETQYF. In nucleotides, the CDR3 is TGTGCCAGCAGTTACACGAGGGGATCAGAGACCCAGTACTTC.

The chain is built from TRBV28 and TRBJ2-1, with 10 bases lining up with TRBD2. This CDR3 is built from 15 residues. Trimming at V came to 4 bases and at J to 5 bases, leaving 5 bases not matched to a gene. Germline CDR1 reads MDHEN; CDR2 reads SYDVKM. CDR3 amino acids: CASSSSGSRNNEQFF. In DNA form, the CDR3 reads TGTGCCAGCAGTTCTAGCGGGAGTAGGAACAATGAGCAGTTCTTC.

This sequence joins TRBV4-1 and TRBJ1-4, with D tentatively TRBD1 (5 bases). Per the germline V gene, CDR1 is MGHRA and CDR2 is YSYEKL. The ends were cut back, 3 bases at V and 8 bases at J, with 10 bases in the middle. There are 13 residues in the CDR3. CDR3 sequence (DNA): TGCGCCAGCAGCCAGGGGGTGAGGGAAAAACTGTTTTTT. Translation gives CASSQGVREKLFF.

This chain joins TRBV29-1 and TRBJ2-7; 10 nucleotides align to TRBD1. The CDR3 is 13 amino acids. The J segment lost 6 bases and the V segment lost 5 bases, leaving 7 bases of the junction unmatched. Germline V CDR1 and CDR2: SQVTM, ANQGSEA. The CDR3: CSVLGTGVSEQYF. The CDR3 nucleotides read TGCAGCGTTTTGGGGACAGGGGTTAGCGAGCAGTACTTC.

The rearrangement uses TRBV20-1 and TRBJ1-2; the D gene is possibly TRBD1 (6 bases). The CDR3 is 13 amino acids. The V end was cut by 5 bases, the J end by 4 bases, with 14 bases between. Germline CDR1 reads DFQATT; CDR2 reads SNEGSKA (reference sequence). In DNA, the CDR3 is TGCAGTGCTTACCGGGACACCCTCTATGGCTACACCTTC. Translated, it gives CSAYRDTLYGYTF.

J is TRBJ2-4 and V is TRBV27, with D tentatively TRBD2 (5 bases). The DNA end is more similar to TRBJ2-5, so the J call may be wrong. CDR3 length equals 13 residues. Germline lookup yields CDR1 MNHEY and CDR2 SMNVEV (reference sequence). Here the CDR3 DNA reads TGTGCCAGCAGTTTTCCGGGGAGCGGGACCCAGTACTTC. Translation: CASSFPGSGTQYF.

V and J are TRBV4-1 and TRBJ2-7; the match to TRBD2 covers 8 bases. From germline, CDR1 is MGHRA and CDR2 YSYEKL. The CDR3 sequence is 16 residues long. After removal of 2 bases from V and 0 bases from J, the junction contained 6 bases not matched to a gene. CDR3 loop: CASSQRGGLSSYEQYF. The CDR3 DNA is TGCGCCAGCAGCCAACGGGGGGGCCTTAGCTCCTACGAGCAGTACTTC.

In its sample, this clonotype was seen a few times. The chain carries TRBV7-9 and TRBJ2-3, with a possible D match to TRBD1 (5 bases). The CDR3 sequence is 14 residues long. V lost 5 bases, J lost 3 bases, and 12 bases lay in between. Germline V lookup: CDR1 SEHNR, CDR2 FQNEAQ (reference sequence). The CDR3 loop reads CASSRTKGTDTQYF. The DNA of the CDR3 is TGTGCCAGCAGCCGGACGAAGGGGACAGATACGCAGTATTTT.

J is TRBJ2-6 and V is TRBV30; D is unresolved. The V and J ends lost 0 bases and 3 bases respectively, with 15 bases between them. This CDR3 has 17 residues. CDR1 and CDR2 (germline): GTSNPN, SVGIG (reference sequence). In nucleotides, the CDR3 is TGTGCCTGGAGTGTAACGGGCCGCGACTTTGGGGCCAACGTCCTGACTTTC. This translates into CAWSVTGRDFGANVLTF.

This rearrangement joins TRBV9 to TRBJ2-3, with TRBD2 as a possible D gene (5 bases). V was cut by 4 bases and J by 8 bases, with 23 bases left in between. Germline V lookup: CDR1 SGDLS, CDR2 YYNGEE. The CDR3 is 16 amino acids. This chain's CDR3 is CASSSPLGQEAGTQYF. DNA of the CDR3: TGTGCCAGCAGCTCACCTTTGGGCCAGGAGGCCGGTACGCAGTATTTT.

This clonotype has just one count. CDR3 residues: CASSGWINTGELFF. The CDR3 nucleotides read TGTGCCAGCAGTGGGTGGATTAACACCGGGGAGCTGTTTTTT. The V gene is TRBV27, the J gene TRBJ2-2; D ambiguous. V gave up 5 bases and J gave up 2 bases, with 9 bases separating them. Germline CDR1 and CDR2: MNHEY and SMNVEV (reference sequence). CDR3 length: 14 residues.

The V gene is TRBV15, the J gene TRBJ2-3; no clear D gene. Germline lookup yields CDR1 LNHNV and CDR2 YYDKDF (reference sequence). V was pared by 0 bases and J by 4 bases, with 8 bases between. The CDR3 covers 14 residues. In nucleotides, the CDR3 is TGTGCCACCAGCAGAGATTCAAGGGCAGATACGCAGTATTTT. It translates to CATSRDSRADTQYF. The full variable domain, its missing parts supplied by reference TRBV15 and TRBJ2-3, is DAMVIQNPRYQVTQFGKPVTLSCSQTLNHNVMYWYQQKSSQAPKLLFHYYDKDFNNEADTPDNFQSRRPNTSFCFLDIRSPGLGDTAMYLCATSRDSRADTQYFGPGTRLTVL.

This clonotype showed up just a few times. The chain couples TRBV4-2 to TRBJ2-7; no clear D gene. The CDR3 runs 15 residues. Germline CDR1 reads LGHNA; CDR2 reads YNFKEQ. Trimming removed 5 bases at V and 3 bases at J, with 17 bases between. This chain's CDR3 is CASSESRAVLYEQYF. Written as DNA, the CDR3 is TGTGCCAGCAGCGAGAGTAGGGCAGTCCTCTACGAGCAGTACTTC.

This clonotype has just a few counts. This rearrangement joins TRBV3-1 to TRBJ2-7, with D unresolved. The germline V gene has CDR1 LGHDT and CDR2 YNNKEL (reference sequence). V was trimmed by 0 bases and J by 6 bases, leaving 9 bases between them. This CDR3 region has 13 residues. DNA for the CDR3: TGTGCCAGCAGCCAAGATCGCGCGTTCGAGCAGTACTTC. This codes for CASSQDRAFEQYF.

The chain uses TRBV15 and TRBJ2-7; D perhaps matches TRBD1 (5 bases). CDR3 size: 14 residues. Germline V lookup: CDR1 LNHNV, CDR2 YYDKDF (reference sequence). With 5 bases removed from V and 1 base from J, the gap between germline ends came to 12 bases. The CDR3 DNA follows: TGTGCCACCAGCCTACGACAGTCTTCCTACGAGCAGTACTTC. As protein: CATSLRQSSYEQYF.